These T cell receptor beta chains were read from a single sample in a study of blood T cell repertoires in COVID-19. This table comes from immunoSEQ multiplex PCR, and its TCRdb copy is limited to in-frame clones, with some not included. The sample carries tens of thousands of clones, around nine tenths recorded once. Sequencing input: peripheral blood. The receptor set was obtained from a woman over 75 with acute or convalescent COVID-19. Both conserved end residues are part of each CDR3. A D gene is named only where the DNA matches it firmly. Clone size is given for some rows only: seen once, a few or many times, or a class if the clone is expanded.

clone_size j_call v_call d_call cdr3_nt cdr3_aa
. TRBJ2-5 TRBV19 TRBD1 TGTGCCAGTAGTATAAGGGACAGGGAAAGCCAGTACTTC CASSIRDRESQYF
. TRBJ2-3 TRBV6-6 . TGTGCCAGCAACCCCGCGAGAGGTCGCACAGATACGCAGTATTTT CASNPARGRTDTQYF
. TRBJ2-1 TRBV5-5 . TGTGCCAGCAGCTTAAGTTCCCAGAACAACAATGAGCAGTTCTTC CASSLSSQNNNEQFF
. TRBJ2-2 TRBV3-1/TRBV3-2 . TGTGCCAGCAGCCAAGGGTACCTTCGGACCGGGGAGCTGTTTTTT CASSQGYLRTGELFF
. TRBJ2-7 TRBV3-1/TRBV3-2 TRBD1 TGTGCCAGCAGTCCCGGGACAGGAACCTACGAGCAGTACTTC CASSPGTGTYEQYF
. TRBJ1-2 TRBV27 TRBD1 TGTGCCAGCAGCGGCCTCTCGACAGGGGATACTGGCTACACCTTC CASSGLSTGDTGYTF
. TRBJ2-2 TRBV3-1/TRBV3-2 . TGTGCCAGCAGCCAACCTATTCCCACCGGGGAGCTGTTTTTT CASSQPIPTGELFF
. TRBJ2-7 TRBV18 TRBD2 TGTGCCAGCTCACCACTCGGGGGGGCCAACGAGCAGTACTTC CASSPLGGANEQYF
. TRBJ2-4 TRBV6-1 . TGTGCCAGCAGTGATAGGCAGGGGAACATTCAGTACTTC CASSDRQGNIQYF
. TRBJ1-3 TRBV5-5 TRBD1 TGTGCCAGCAGCTCGGACAGGAGTGGAAACACCATATATTTT CASSSDRSGNTIYF
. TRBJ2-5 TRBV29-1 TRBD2 TGCAGCGTTGTAACCGGGACTAGGGCCCAGTACTTC CSVVTGTRAQYF
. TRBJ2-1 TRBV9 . TGTGCCAGCAGCGACCACAGACAGGATGTCAATGAGCAGTTCTTC CASSDHRQDVNEQFF
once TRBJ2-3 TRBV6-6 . TGTGCCAGCAGTTACTCTCTTCGGTACACAGATACGCAGTATTTT CASSYSLRYTDTQYF
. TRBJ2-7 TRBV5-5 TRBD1 TGTGCCAGCAGCTCGGGACAGGGGATCGGCGACGAGCAGTACTTC CASSSGQGIGDEQYF
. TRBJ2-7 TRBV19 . TGTGCCAGTAGTACCGGACTTTCCTACGAGCAGTACTTC CASSTGLSYEQYF
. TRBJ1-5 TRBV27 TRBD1 TGTGCCAGCAGTTTGTACGGGACAGGGGCCAATCAGCCCCAGCATTTT CASSLYGTGANQPQHF
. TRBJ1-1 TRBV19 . TGCATAACGGGGGGGTACGCTGAAGCTTTCTTT CITGGYAEAFF
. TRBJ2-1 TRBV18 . TGTGCCAGCTCACCATCGGGAAATGAGCAGTTCTTC CASSPSGNEQFF
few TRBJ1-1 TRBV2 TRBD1 TGTGCCGAAGGGGGACAGGGATTAGGAGCTTTCTTT CAEGGQGLGAFF
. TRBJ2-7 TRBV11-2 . TGTGCCAGCAGCTTTCCGCGGGGCGAGCAGTACTTC CASSFPRGEQYF
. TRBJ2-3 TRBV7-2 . TGTGCCAGCAGTTACGCTGGAGTGGCTCAGGATACGCAGTATTTT CASSYAGVAQDTQYF
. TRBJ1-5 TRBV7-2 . TGTGCCAGCAGCTCGTCAGGGCGTAGCAATCAGCCCCAGCATTTT CASSSSGRSNQPQHF
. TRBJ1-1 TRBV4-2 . TGTGCCAGCAGCCGGGAAAATTCGGGAGGGGGCACTGAAGCTTTCTTT CASSRENSGGGTEAFF
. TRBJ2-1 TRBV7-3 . TGTGCCAGCAGCCCGCGAGCTACCTACAATGAGCAGTTCTTC CASSPRATYNEQFF
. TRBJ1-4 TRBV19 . TGTGCCAGTAGTATAGGCTTTGGGGGCGCCGGTGAAAAACTGTTTTTT CASSIGFGGAGEKLFF
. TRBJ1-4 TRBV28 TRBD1 TGTGCCAGCAGGCTCCCACCGGGACAGGGAAATGAAAAACTGTTTTTT CASRLPPGQGNEKLFF
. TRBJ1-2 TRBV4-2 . TGTGCCAGCAGCCAAGGGGCAGGGGATGGCGGCTACACCTTC CASSQGAGDGGYTF
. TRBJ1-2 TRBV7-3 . TGTGCCAGCAGCTCCGACCCTACAGGGTCCGGCGGCTACACCTTC CASSSDPTGSGGYTF
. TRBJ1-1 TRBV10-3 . TGTGCCATCGGGGTAGGGAGCGACACTGAAGCTTTCTTT CAIGVGSDTEAFF
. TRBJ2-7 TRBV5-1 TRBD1 TGCGCCAGCAGCCCACAGGGGTACTCCTACGAGCAGTACTTC CASSPQGYSYEQYF
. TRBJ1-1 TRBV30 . TGTGCCTGGAGTCGTACTGAAGCTTTCTTT CAWSRTEAFF
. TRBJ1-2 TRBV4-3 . TGCGCCAGCAGCCAAGACAGGGTTAACTATGGCTACACCTTC CASSQDRVNYGYTF
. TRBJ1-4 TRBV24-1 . TGTGCCACCAGGTTAATTAATGAAAAACTGTTTTTT CATRLINEKLFF
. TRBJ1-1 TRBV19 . TGTGCCAGTAGTCCTGGACAATGGGACACTGAAGCTTTCTTT CASSPGQWDTEAFF
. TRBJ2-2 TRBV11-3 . TGTGCCAGCAGCCGCCGCGGGGGCAACACCGGGGAGCTGTTTTTT CASSRRGGNTGELFF
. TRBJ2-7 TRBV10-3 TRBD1 TGTGCCATCAGTGAGTCGACAGGGACCTTTTCCTACGAGCAGTACTTC CAISESTGTFSYEQYF
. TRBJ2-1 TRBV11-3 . TGTGCCAGCAGCTTAGAAGCCTCAGTGAGGAATGAGCAGTTCTTC CASSLEASVRNEQFF
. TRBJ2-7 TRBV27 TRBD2 TGTGCCAGCAGTGGACTAGCGGTTGCCTACGAGCAGTACTTC CASSGLAVAYEQYF
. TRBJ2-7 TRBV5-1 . TGCGCCAGCAGCTTGCCGGGAACCTACGAGCAGTACTTC CASSLPGTYEQYF
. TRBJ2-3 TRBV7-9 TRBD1 TGTGCCAGCAGTCAAGACAGGGGTGGAGATACGCAGTATTTT CASSQDRGGDTQYF
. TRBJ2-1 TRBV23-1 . TGCGCCAGCAGTCACTCAGGCAGTTACAATGAGCAGTTCTTC CASSHSGSYNEQFF
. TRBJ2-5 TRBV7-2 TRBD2 TGTGCCAGCACTGAACTAGCGGCCAGCCCAGAGACCCAGTACTTC CASTELAASPETQYF
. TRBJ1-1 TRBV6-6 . TGTGCCAGCAGCCCACAGGGGAACACTGAAGCTTTCTTT CASSPQGNTEAFF
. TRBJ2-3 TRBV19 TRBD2 TGTGCCAGTAGTGGATTGCGGGGGGCTGGAGATACGCAGTATTTT CASSGLRGAGDTQYF
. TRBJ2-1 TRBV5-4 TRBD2 TGTGCCAGCAGCTTGGGTGGGCTAGCGGGGGAGTATGAGCAGTTCTTC CASSLGGLAGEYEQFF
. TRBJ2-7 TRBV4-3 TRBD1 TGCGCCAGCAGCCAAACATTGGACAGGGCGGGGGAGCAGTACTTC CASSQTLDRAGEQYF
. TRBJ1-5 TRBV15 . TGTGCCACCAGCAGAGATTATGGGAGGGAGCCCCAGCATTTT CATSRDYGREPQHF
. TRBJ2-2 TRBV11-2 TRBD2 TGTGCCAGCAGCAGACTAGCGGTGAACACCGGGGAGCTGTTTTTT CASSRLAVNTGELFF
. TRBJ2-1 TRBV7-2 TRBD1 TGTGCCAGCAGCCCACCGGGACAGGGGTCCTACAATGAGCAGTTCTTC CASSPPGQGSYNEQFF
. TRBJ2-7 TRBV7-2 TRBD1 TGTGCCAGCAGCCTTGGACAGGCCTCGAACGAGCAGTACTTC CASSLGQASNEQYF
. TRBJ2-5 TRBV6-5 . TGTGCCAGCAGGCCAGCGGTGGCGGGAGAGACCCAGTACTTC CASRPAVAGETQYF
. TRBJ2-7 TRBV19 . TGTGCCAGTAGTATGTCGGGGATGGGCTCCTACGAGCAGTACTTC CASSMSGMGSYEQYF
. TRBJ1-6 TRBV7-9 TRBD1 TGTGCCAGCAGCCTGGACAGGGCTGATTCACCCCTCCACTTT CASSLDRADSPLHF
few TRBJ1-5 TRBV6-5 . TGTGCCAGCAGACCCGGGACACCTAGCAATCAGCCCCAGCATTTT CASRPGTPSNQPQHF
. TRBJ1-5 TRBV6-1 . TGTGCCAGCAGTGAAAGGGGGGGGCAGCCCCAGCATTTT CASSERGGQPQHF
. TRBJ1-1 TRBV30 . TGTGCCTGGACAGGGGTCCGGAACACTGAAGCTTTCTTT CAWTGVRNTEAFF
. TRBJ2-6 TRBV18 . TGTGCCAGCTCACCACCGGAGGGAGCCAACGTCCTGACTTTC CASSPPEGANVLTF